The T cell receptor (beta chain) under discussion was sequenced for a study of blood T cell repertoires in COVID-19. As for the study in general: There were acute and convalescent COVID-19 samples, and they came from the United States, Italy and Spain. Nucleic acid was either cDNA or gDNA, and it came from T cells, B-cell-depleted T cells, or PBMCs.

Trimming cost V 2 bases and J 3 bases; bases outside gene matches: 8. The length of the CDR3 is 16 residues. The germline V gene has CDR1 MNHEY and CDR2 SVGEGT. Per the original data handling: From reference gene primer amplification, estimates of nucleated cell counts were derived. Profiled with immunoSEQ multiplex PCR; TCRdb holds only in-frame clones, not every one. The DNA was the basis for D and trimming; V, J and clone size are from that table. Counted here are roughly 250,000 clones, approximately 84% occurring once; the ten biggest clones make up 4% to 5.5%. The V gene is TRBV6-2 or TRBV6-3, the J gene TRBJ2-5; 8 nucleotides match TRBD2. Sequenced material: peripheral blood. This TCR was sampled from a man aged 50-60 years with active or convalescent COVID-19. In DNA form, the CDR3 reads TGTGCCAGCAGTTACCTCCGGCGGGGGGAAGAAGAGACCCAGTACTTC. This sequence encodes CASSYLRRGEEETQYF.